A selection of T cell receptor beta chains follows, all from one sample in a study of blood T cell repertoires in COVID-19. Profiled with immunoSEQ multiplex PCR; TCRdb holds only in-frame clones, not every one. The sample comprises some 200,000 clones, just under 85% of which are singletons, and 1.3% rests with the top ten. What was sequenced was PBMCs or T cells enriched from blood (not recorded which). These receptors all come from a woman aged 40 to 55 with acute COVID-19. CDR3s include the opening cysteine and the closing phenylalanine or tryptophan. D genes are given only for firm matches. Size is stated for part of the rows, as once, few or many counts, or as a class when the clone is expanded.

-	-	TRBV9	TRBJ2-1	TGTGCCAGCAGCGTACCCCATCCAGCGGGTCCCCTCAACAATGAGCAGTTCTTC	CASSVPHPAGPLNNEQFF
once	TRBD1	TRBV19	TRBJ2-6	TGTGCCAGTAGTCCGGGGACAGGGGTCCGCTCTGGGGCCAACGTCCTGACTTTC	CASSPGTGVRSGANVLTF
-	-	TRBV10-1	TRBJ1-6	TGCGCCAGCAGTCCCGATCGGAATTCACCCCTCCACTTT	CASSPDRNSPLHF
-	-	TRBV28	TRBJ1-2	TGTGCCAGCAGTTTAAGAAACCTCCTCGAGGGAGGAGGCTACACCTTC	CASSLRNLLEGGGYTF
-	-	TRBV5-1	TRBJ2-5	TGCGCCAGCAGCTTAGCAGCAGGAAATCAAGAGACCCAGTACTTC	CASSLAAGNQETQYF
-	TRBD1	TRBV15	TRBJ2-1	TGTGCCACCAGACAGGGGGGACGCAATGAGCAGTTCTTC	CATRQGGRNEQFF
-	TRBD1	TRBV5-5	TRBJ1-1	TGTGCCAGCAGCTTTTTAGGGGGCGCCGGCACTGAAGCTTTCTTT	CASSFLGGAGTEAFF
-	TRBD2	TRBV27	TRBJ2-1	TGTGCCAGCAGACCAACTAGCGGGAGGGCTACTGAGCAGTTCTTC	CASRPTSGRATEQFF
-	-	TRBV19	TRBJ2-1	TGTGCCAGTAGTCTGGGCGATGAGCAGTTCTTC	CASSLGDEQFF
-	-	TRBV7-9	TRBJ1-2	TGTGCCAGCAGCTTAGAAATGACAGTTAACTATGGCTACACCTTC	CASSLEMTVNYGYTF
-	TRBD2	TRBV7-7	TRBJ2-1	TGTGCCAGCAGCGGGGGACTAGCTGGTTACAATGAGCAGTTCTTC	CASSGGLAGYNEQFF
-	-	TRBV24-1	TRBJ2-1	TGTGCCACCAGTGACGGGAGTTCCTACAATGAGCAGTTCTTC	CATSDGSSYNEQFF
-	TRBD2	TRBV6-4	TRBJ2-3	TGTGCCAGCAGTGACTCGAGGTCGGGGGGGCCTGCAGATACGCAGTATTTT	CASSDSRSGGPADTQYF
-	TRBD2	TRBV7-2	TRBJ2-2	TGTGCCAGCAGCCCATGGTGGACTAGCGGGAACACCGGGGAGCTGTTTTTT	CASSPWWTSGNTGELFF
-	-	TRBV5-6	TRBJ1-3	TGTGCCAGCAGCTTGTCGGGGGATCTTAGGATAAACACCATATATTTT	CASSLSGDLRINTIYF
-	-	TRBV5-1	TRBJ1-1	TGCGCCAGCAGCTTGGAGCCACCAGGGACAATCGGGAACACTGAAGCTTTCTTT	CASSLEPPGTIGNTEAFF
-	-	TRBV7-8	TRBJ2-4	TGTGCCAGCAGCTTAGTTGGGACACTAAACATTCAGTACTTC	CASSLVGTLNIQYF